This TCR beta chain was obtained from a study of radiotherapy plus CTLA-4 blockade in lung cancer. For the study at large: In roughly 17% of patients, objective responses were seen; approximately 34% had disease control.

Findings of the study overall: Researchers report tumor-derived TCR clones expanding in blood after radiotherapy plus ipilimumab.

Details on this clone: The antigen is unknown.

In germline, CDR1 is LNHDA, CDR2 SQIVND (reference sequence). CDR3 size: 13 residues. The V and J ends lost 5 bases and 3 bases respectively, with 11 bases between them. Focal radiation plus CTLA-4 blockade with ipilimumab was administered to patients who had chemo-refractory metastatic non-small-cell lung cancer. Assay: immunoSEQ multiplex PCR; the TCRdb copy retains only in-frame clones and omits some. The data show about 95,000 clones, with approximately 78% seen just once and nearly 3.5% held by the top ten. The clonotype was recovered from a human donor with non-small cell lung cancer who had a partial response to radiotherapy plus ipilimumab. The material sequenced was peripheral blood, taken from a patient treated with radiotherapy plus ipilimumab. This chain uses TRBV19 with TRBJ2-7, with D uncertain. The chain's CDR3 is CASSGHESYEQYF. As DNA, the CDR3 is TGTGCCAGTAGTGGGCACGAAAGCTACGAGCAGTACTTC.